These T cell receptor beta chains were read from a single sample in a study of T cells in narcolepsy. This table comes from immunoSEQ multiplex PCR, and its TCRdb copy is limited to in-frame clones, with some not included. This repertoire shows approximately 38,000 clones, around 90% found once; its top ten account for 0.8% to 0.95%. The sample was CD45RA- memory CD4+ T cells from PBMCs. The receptors stem from a human donor with narcolepsy. Each CDR3 is given with its conserved first and last residue. D genes are given only for firm matches. Part of the rows lack a size; the others show once, few, many or a class for expanded clones.

15,TRBV2,NA,NA,TRBJ1-2,TGTGCCAGCAGTGAGTCAGGCAGGCCTAACTATGGCTACACCTTC,CASSESGRPNYGYTF
15,TRBV28,TRBD1,NA,TRBJ1-5,TGTGCCAGCAGCCCCCTCGACAGGGATAATCAGCCCCAGCATTTT,CASSPLDRDNQPQHF
15,TRBV7-9,TRBD1,NA,TRBJ1-5,TGTGCCAGCAGCTTGTCACAGGGGGCGATTCAGCCCCAGCATTTT,CASSLSQGAIQPQHF
13,TRBV6-1,NA,NA,TRBJ2-7,TGTGCCAGCAGCGGTCCGGGTTCCTACGAGCAGTACTTC,CASSGPGSYEQYF
16,TRBV6-5,NA,NA,TRBJ2-7,TGTGCCAGCAGTTACTCGATGTTCAGCAGGCCGTACGAGCAGTACTTC,CASSYSMFSRPYEQYF
14,TRBV28,NA,NA,TRBJ2-5,TGTGCCGCAGGGGGGCATACGGGGACGGGGACCCAGTACTTC,CAAGGHTGTGTQYF
18,TRBV11-2,TRBD1,NA,TRBJ1-2,TGTGCCAGCAGCTCGACAGGGAAGGGCCCCCCTCGGAACTATGGCTACACCTTC,CASSSTGKGPPRNYGYTF
15,TRBV18,NA,NA,TRBJ2-2,TGTGCCAGCTCAAACCGGGACGAGAACACCGGGGAGCTGTTTTTT,CASSNRDENTGELFF
17,TRBV5-6,NA,once,TRBJ2-2,TGTGCCAGCAGCTTGTATGCCTCCGAGGCGAACACCGGGGAGCTGTTTTTT,CASSLYASEANTGELFF
14,TRBV6-5,NA,NA,TRBJ2-1,TGTGCCAGCAGTTCACTAGCATACTACAATGAGCAGTTCTTC,CASSSLAYYNEQFF
16,TRBV6-5,NA,few,TRBJ1-2,TGTGCCAGCAGTTTCCGACCGGGGGCTTCTAACTATGGCTACACCTTC,CASSFRPGASNYGYTF
16,TRBV5-6,TRBD2,once,TRBJ2-5,TGTGCCAGCAGCTCTACTAGCGGGGGTCCAAGTGGAACCCAGTACTTC,CASSSTSGGPSGTQYF
12,TRBV6-6,NA,NA,TRBJ2-1,TGTGCCAGCAGCCCCCCGGCGGGGGAGCAGTTCTTC,CASSPPAGEQFF
17,TRBV12-2,NA,NA,TRBJ1-3,TGTGCAAGTCGCTTAGCGCCACAGGGGGCGGGAGGAAACACCATATATTTT,CASRLAPQGAGGNTIYF
13,TRBV6-1,NA,NA,TRBJ2-6,TGTGCCAGTGAGCGGTCTGGGGCCAACGTCCTGACTTTC,CASERSGANVLTF
12,TRBV6-5,NA,NA,TRBJ1-2,TGTGCCACCCAGTACAGACACGGGGGCTACACCTTC,CATQYRHGGYTF
20,TRBV7-6,NA,NA,TRBJ2-1,TGTGCCAGCGGAACGGGGGCCGGAGGGCTTGGGCGGGCCCCCCCCGATGAGCAGTTCTTC,CASGTGAGGLGRAPPDEQFF
15,TRBV7-8,NA,few,TRBJ2-5,TGTGCCAGCAGCTTACAACGGGGGAGCCAAGAGACCCAGTACTTC,CASSLQRGSQETQYF
16,TRBV6-1,TRBD1,NA,TRBJ2-7,TGTGCCAGCAGTGAAGCCGGGACAGGCCTTTTGGGCGAGCAGTACTTC,CASSEAGTGLLGEQYF
16,TRBV7-6,NA,once,TRBJ2-2,TGTGCCAGCAGCTTAACGGTGGCAGATGATACCGGGGAGCTGTTTTTT,CASSLTVADDTGELFF
17,TRBV28,TRBD1,NA,TRBJ1-5,TGTGCCAGCAGTTTAGGGACAGGGGGGTTTGGCAATCAGCCCCAGCATTTT,CASSLGTGGFGNQPQHF
12,TRBV28,NA,NA,TRBJ2-7,TGTGCCAGCACCGCCAGGTACCCCGAGCAGTACTTC,CASTARYPEQYF
16,TRBV7-2,TRBD2,once,TRBJ2-2,TGTGCCAGCAGCCGGACTAGCGGAGCGAACACCGGGGAGCTGTTTTTT,CASSRTSGANTGELFF
11,TRBV7-9,NA,NA,TRBJ2-7,TGTGCCAGCAGCTTAGAGGAGAAGCAGTACTTC,CASSLEEKQYF
12,TRBV6-5,NA,NA,TRBJ1-1,TGTGCCAGCAAAAATATGAGGATGGAAGCTTTCTTT,CASKNMRMEAFF